The present T cell receptor (beta chain) was sequenced within a study of shared clonotypes between healthy human individuals. The V gene's germline CDR1 is GTSNPN and CDR2 SVGIG (reference sequence). V lost 2 bases, J lost 2 bases, and 15 bases lay in between. This CDR3 contains 15 residues. Some clones are missing from TCRdb's copy, which holds only in-frame ones; the method was immunoSEQ multiplex PCR. Here the sample spans about 1.1 million clones, 70% to 80% being singletons. The V gene is TRBV30, the J gene TRBJ2-5; tentatively, D is TRBD1 (6 bases). The TCR originated in a man aged 18 to 35 in good health. Some clones in this sample may be carry-over from other donors' samples. The sequenced material came from memory CD4+ T cells from PBMCs. Regarding subset: CD45RA-negative fraction. This CDR3 is CAWSYKQGRQETQYF. The CDR3 DNA reads TGTGCCTGGAGTTATAAACAGGGAAGACAAGAGACCCAGTACTTC.